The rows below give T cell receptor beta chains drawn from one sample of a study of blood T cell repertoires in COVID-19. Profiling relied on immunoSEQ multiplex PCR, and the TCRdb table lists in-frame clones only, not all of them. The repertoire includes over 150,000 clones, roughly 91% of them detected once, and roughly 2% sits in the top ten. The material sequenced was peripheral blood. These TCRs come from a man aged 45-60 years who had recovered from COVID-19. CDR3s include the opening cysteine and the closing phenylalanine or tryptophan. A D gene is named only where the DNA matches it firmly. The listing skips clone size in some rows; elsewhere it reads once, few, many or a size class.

CDR3 protein: CASSPLSGGSTDTQYF
CDR3 DNA: TGTGCCAGCTCACCACTGAGCGGGGGAAGCACAGATACGCAGTATTTT
J gene: TRBJ2-3
clone size: .
V gene: TRBV18
D gene: TRBD2

CDR3 protein: CASSKRRQFDPGYTF
CDR3 DNA: TGTGCCAGCAGCAAACGGCGGCAGTTCGATCCTGGCTACACCTTC
J gene: TRBJ1-2
clone size: .
V gene: TRBV21-1
D gene: .

CDR3 protein: CASQSAGGSEAFF
CDR3 DNA: TGTGCCAGTCAATCCGCAGGGGGATCTGAAGCTTTCTTT
J gene: TRBJ1-1
clone size: .
V gene: TRBV19
D gene: TRBD1

CDR3 protein: CASSPLTSGGGEQYF
CDR3 DNA: TGTGCCAGCAGTCCCCTTACTAGCGGGGGCGGCGAGCAGTACTTC
J gene: TRBJ2-7
clone size: .
V gene: TRBV27
D gene: TRBD2

CDR3 protein: CASRTSPGQDYEQYF
CDR3 DNA: TGTGCCAGTAGGACCTCACCGGGACAGGACTACGAGCAGTACTTC
J gene: TRBJ2-7
clone size: .
V gene: TRBV19
D gene: TRBD1

CDR3 protein: CASSVVGSGSYNEQFF
CDR3 DNA: TGTGCCAGCAGCGTAGTGGGCAGCGGGAGTTACAATGAGCAGTTCTTC
J gene: TRBJ2-1
clone size: once
V gene: TRBV9
D gene: TRBD2

CDR3 protein: CASSFRRGNEQFF
CDR3 DNA: TGTGCCAGCAGCTTCCGCCGGGGCAATGAGCAGTTCTTC
J gene: TRBJ2-1
clone size: .
V gene: TRBV7-2
D gene: .

CDR3 protein: CASSLGGTSGNTIYF
CDR3 DNA: TGCGCCAGCAGCTTGGGAGGGACAAGTGGAAACACCATATATTTT
J gene: TRBJ1-3
clone size: .
V gene: TRBV5-1
D gene: .

CDR3 protein: CATSRAGGKGSYEQYF
CDR3 DNA: TGTGCCACCAGCAGAGCGGGCGGGAAGGGGTCCTACGAGCAGTACTTC
J gene: TRBJ2-7
clone size: .
V gene: TRBV15
D gene: .

CDR3 protein: CASSRQGAGQPQHF
CDR3 DNA: TGTGCCAGCTCCCGACAGGGGGCGGGCCAGCCCCAGCATTTT
J gene: TRBJ1-5
clone size: .
V gene: TRBV18
D gene: TRBD1

CDR3 protein: CASSLEQLGDTQYF
CDR3 DNA: TGTGCCAGCAGCTTGGAACAGCTTGGGGATACGCAGTATTTT
J gene: TRBJ2-3
clone size: .
V gene: TRBV5-6
D gene: .

CDR3 protein: CASSLGTSGKETQYF
CDR3 DNA: TGTGCCAGCAGCTTAGGGACTAGCGGGAAAGAGACCCAGTACTTC
J gene: TRBJ2-5
clone size: .
V gene: TRBV5-5
D gene: TRBD2

CDR3 protein: CASSQDLTVQPQHF
CDR3 DNA: TGCGCCAGCAGCCAAGATCTCACGGTTCAGCCCCAGCATTTT
J gene: TRBJ1-5
clone size: .
V gene: TRBV4-3
D gene: .

CDR3 protein: CASSFRTGGGNTEAFF
CDR3 DNA: TGTGCCAGCAGTTTCCGGACAGGGGGAGGGAACACTGAAGCTTTCTTT
J gene: TRBJ1-1
clone size: .
V gene: TRBV6-6
D gene: TRBD1

CDR3 protein: CASGDRSYEQYF
CDR3 DNA: TGTGCCAGCGGGGACAGGAGTTACGAGCAGTACTTC
J gene: TRBJ2-7
clone size: .
V gene: TRBV28
D gene: TRBD1

CDR3 protein: CASSQDARGPETQYF
CDR3 DNA: TGTGCCAGCAGCCAAGACGCCAGGGGGCCGGAGACCCAGTACTTC
J gene: TRBJ2-5
clone size: .
V gene: TRBV3-1/TRBV3-2
D gene: TRBD1